This TCR beta chain was sequenced for a study of identical twins. Via MiXCR, TCRdb re-called the 5' RACE reads, giving one row per CDR3 protein. The sample carries around 240,000 distinct CDR3 sequences, around 7% recorded once. The CDR3 contains 11 residues. Germline V gene sequence: CDR1 DFQATT, CDR2 SNEGSKA (reference sequence). Trimming removed 5 bases from V and 3 bases from J, with 6 bases in between. This sample also belongs to another study, concerning yellow fever vaccine responses in identical twins. That paper states: Vaccine-induced T cell responses in twins were reportedly observed to appear partly convergent, partly personalized.

Source material: memory (CD45RO+) T cells sorted from blood. The TCR comes from a woman aged 18-29 years in good health. The V gene is TRBV20-1, the J gene TRBJ2-3; the D is unclear. The chain's CDR3 is CSAAHTDTQYF. As DNA, the CDR3 is TGCAGTGCTGCCCATACAGATACGCAGTATTTT.